This TCR beta chain emerged from a study of T cell responses to AZD1222 COVID-19 vaccine. CDR1 and CDR2 from the germline V gene are MNHEY and SVGEGT. V shed 0 bases and J 8 bases; nucleotides not matched to a gene: 6. The CDR3 is made up of 16 amino acids. TCRdb's table, derived via immunoSEQ multiplex PCR, lists solely in-frame clones and lacks some. The repertoire holds 100,000 to 150,000 clones, with roughly 86% as singletons. Points on this clone: Antigen: not known.

Study-level findings and limits: The breadth and depth of Spike-specific TCRs increased once two AZD1222 doses had been given.

The sequencing here drew on peripheral blood, taken 28 days after the second AZD1222 dose. V is TRBV6-2 or TRBV6-3 and J is TRBJ2-1; 11 nucleotides align to TRBD2. The receptor was derived from an adult who received the AZD1222 COVID-19 vaccine. CDR3 region: CASSYSRLAGGDEQFF. The CDR3 nucleotides are TGTGCCAGCAGTTACTCTCGGCTAGCGGGGGGCGATGAGCAGTTCTTC.